The following is a T cell receptor (beta chain) sequence with its context. Its antigen is currently unknown. The data were taken from a study of cytomegalovirus exposure and HLA in healthy donors. General observations from the study: When presence/absence was analysed, sequencing depth was taken to be roughly uniform across donors.

The germline gives CDR1 SNHLY, CDR2 FYNNEI. The V segment lost 3 bases and the J segment 8 bases; nucleotides outside the gene matches: 6. This CDR3 is built from 13 residues. 60 Vbeta and 13 Jbeta primers were used in PCR. Libraries were prepared by immunoSEQ multiplex PCR; TCRdb keeps only in-frame clonotypes and omits some of them. The sample has over 90,000 clones, about four fifths seen once; the top ten hold 4.5% to 6.5%. Although they were nominally healthy when sampled, donors likely had unrecorded immune exposures. The receptor was derived from a man between 40 and 49 years old in good health and CMV-seropositive. V and J are TRBV2 and TRBJ1-2; 7 bases fit TRBD1. Sequencing input: PBMCs. CDR3 nucleotide sequence: TGTGCCAGCAGTGAGTCAGGGGGTGAGGGCTACACCTTC. This gives the protein CASSESGGEGYTF.